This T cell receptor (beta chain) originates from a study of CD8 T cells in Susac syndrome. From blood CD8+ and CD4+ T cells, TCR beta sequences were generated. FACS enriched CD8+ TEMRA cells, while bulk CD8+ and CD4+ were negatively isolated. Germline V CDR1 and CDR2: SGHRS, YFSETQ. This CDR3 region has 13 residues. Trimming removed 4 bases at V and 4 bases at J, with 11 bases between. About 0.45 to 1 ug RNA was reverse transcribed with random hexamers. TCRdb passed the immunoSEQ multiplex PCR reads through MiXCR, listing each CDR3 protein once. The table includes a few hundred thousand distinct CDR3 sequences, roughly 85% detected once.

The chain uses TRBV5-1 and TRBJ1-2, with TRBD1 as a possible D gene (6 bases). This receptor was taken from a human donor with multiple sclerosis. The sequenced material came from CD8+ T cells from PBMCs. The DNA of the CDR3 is TGCGCCAGCAGCCTACAGGGCCTCTATGGCTACACCTTC. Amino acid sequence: CASSLQGLYGYTF. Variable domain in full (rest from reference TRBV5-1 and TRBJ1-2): KAGVTQTPRYLIKTRGQQVTLSCSPISGHRSVSWYQQTPGQGLQFLFEYFSETQRNKGNFPGRFSGRQFSNSRSEMNVSTLELGDSALYLCASSLQGLYGYTFGSGTRLTVV.